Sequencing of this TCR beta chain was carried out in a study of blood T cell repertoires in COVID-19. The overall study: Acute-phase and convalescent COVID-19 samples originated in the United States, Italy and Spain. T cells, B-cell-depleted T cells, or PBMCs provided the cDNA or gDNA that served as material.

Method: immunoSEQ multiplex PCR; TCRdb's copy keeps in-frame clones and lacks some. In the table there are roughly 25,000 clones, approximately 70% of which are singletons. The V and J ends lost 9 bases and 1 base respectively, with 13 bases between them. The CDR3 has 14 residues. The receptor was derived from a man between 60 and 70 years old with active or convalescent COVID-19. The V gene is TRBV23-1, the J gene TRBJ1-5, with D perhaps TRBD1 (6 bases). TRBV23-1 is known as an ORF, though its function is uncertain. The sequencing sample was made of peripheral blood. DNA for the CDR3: TGCGCCAGAACCAACAGGGAAAGCAATCAGCCCCAGCATTTT. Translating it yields CARTNRESNQPQHF.